The 26 T cell receptor beta chains given below trace back to one sample, sequenced in a study of blood T cell repertoires in COVID-19. Only in-frame clones appear in the TCRdb table, and some are missing; sequencing was by immunoSEQ multiplex PCR. The sample has some 62,000 clones; more than 60% are singletons. The specimen sequenced was peripheral blood. The receptors here all came from a woman of 80 years or more with active or convalescent COVID-19.

The V call is TRBV5-4, the J call TRBJ2-2, with D perhaps TRBD1 (6 bases). V was pared by 3 bases and J by 1 base, with 10 bases between. This CDR3 has 15 residues. Germline CDR1 SGHNT, CDR2 YYREEE (reference sequence). The CDR3 spells CASSSEQGNTGELFF. The CDR3 bases are TGTGCCAGCAGCTCCGAACAGGGGAACACCGGGGAGCTGTTTTTT.

The CDR3 is CASSVGGQRAGNTIYF. The CDR3 DNA reads TGTGCCAGCAGCGTTGGGGGACAACGGGCTGGAAACACCATATATTTT. V and J are TRBV9 and TRBJ1-3, with D possibly TRBD1 on 6 matching bases. From germline, CDR1 is SGDLS and CDR2 YYNGEE. Between the trimmed V and J ends, which lost 2 bases and 2 bases, there was a span of 14 bases. This CDR3 comprises 16 residues.

The rearrangement joins TRBV3-1 (or the pseudogene TRBV3-2) to TRBJ2-7; the D gene is possibly TRBD2 (7 bases). V was shortened by 3 bases and J by 4 bases, with 10 bases between the two germline ends. The germline V gene encodes CDR1 LGHDT and CDR2 YNNKEL (reference sequence). The CDR3 totals 13 residues. CDR3 protein: CASSQGGGYEQYF. CDR3 DNA: TGTGCCAGCAGCCAGGGAGGGGGATACGAGCAGTACTTC.

Turning to this clone: The same CDR3 arises from other DNA sequences in this sample as well. The chain combines TRBV5-1 with TRBJ2-3, with 10 bases matching TRBD2. The V gene end was trimmed by 0 bases and the J gene end by 1 base; junction bases not matched to a gene: 2. CDR3 length: 16 residues. Germline V CDR1 and CDR2: SGHRS, YFSETQ. CDR3 sequence: CASSLVLAGGTDTQYF. CDR3 DNA: TGCGCCAGCAGCTTGGTGCTAGCGGGGGGCACAGATACGCAGTATTTT.

The rearrangement uses TRBV9 and TRBJ2-7, with D possibly being TRBD2 (6 bases). The germline gives CDR1 SGDLS, CDR2 YYNGEE. The CDR3 runs to 13 residues. The V gene lost 4 bases and the J gene lost 6 bases, with 14 bases spanning the gap. This CDR3 reads CASSRGVAGEQYF. CDR3 sequence (DNA): TGTGCCAGCAGCCGCGGGGTTGCTGGCGAGCAGTACTTC.

V usage is TRBV18 and J usage is TRBJ1-5; D is unclear. Looked up from germline, CDR1 is KGHSH and CDR2 is LQKENI. V lost 3 bases and J lost 7, with 16 bases in between. The CDR3 has 15 residues. CDR3 protein: CASSPTRGFGQPQHF. The CDR3 nucleotides read TGTGCCAGCTCACCCACACGGGGTTTCGGGCAGCCCCAGCATTTT.

The chain is built from TRBV27 and TRBJ1-2, with a tentative D call TRBD1 (6 bases). V was pared by 5 bases and J by 8 bases, with 27 bases between. This CDR3 is 17 amino acids long. Germline V lookup: CDR1 MNHEY, CDR2 SMNVEV (reference sequence). In DNA, the CDR3 is TGTGCCAGCAGTGCCGCGGGGGGCTCGTTTTTAATCAAAGGCTACACCTTC. Translation: CASSAAGGSFLIKGYTF.

This clone was seen just once. The rearrangement uses TRBV20-1 and TRBJ1-6; D gene unclear. The CDR3 contains 12 residues. V was pared by 3 bases and J by 7 bases, with 7 bases between. CDR1 DFQATT and CDR2 SNEGSKA come from the germline V gene (reference sequence). The CDR3 sequence is CSASRGNSPLHF. CDR3 nucleotides: TGCAGTGCTAGTAGAGGGAATTCACCCCTCCACTTT.

The V call is TRBV11-1, the J call TRBJ1-4, with TRBD1 matching 7 bases. The CDR3 runs to 15 residues. Losses at the gene ends were 3 bases for V and 2 bases for J; bases not matched to a gene: 3. The germline CDR1 and CDR2 sequences are SGHAT and FQDESV (reference sequence). The CDR3, as DNA: TGTGCCAGCAGCTTCGACAGGGTGACTAATGAAAAACTGTTTTTT. Translated, it gives CASSFDRVTNEKLFF. The full variable domain, with the rest looked up from reference TRBV11-1 and TRBJ1-4, is EAEVAQSPRYKITEKSQAVAFWCDPISGHATLYWYRQILGQGPELLVQFQDESVVDDSQLPKDRFSAERLKGVDSTLKIQPAELGDSAMYLCASSFDRVTNEKLFFGSGTQLSVL.

The V gene is TRBV2, the J gene TRBJ2-7; 9 nucleotides align to TRBD1. CDR1 and CDR2 from the germline V gene are SNHLY and FYNNEI. The CDR3 extends over 12 amino acids. After removal of 11 bases from V and 3 bases from J, the junction contained 5 bases not matched to a gene. The DNA for the CDR3 is TGTGCCGCGGGGGACAGGGACTACGAGCAGTACTTC. Protein product: CAAGDRDYEQYF.

This chain connects TRBV28 to TRBJ1-2; TRBD1 aligns across 8 bases. The CDR3 contains 17 residues. Germline V gene data show CDR1 as MDHEN and CDR2 as SYDVKM. The V segment lost 5 bases and the J segment 8 bases; nucleotides outside the gene matches: 19. The DNA for the CDR3 is TGTGCCAGCAGTACATGGTTTTCGAGACAGGGGTATAGAGGCTACACCTTC. Amino acids: CASSTWFSRQGYRGYTF.

V usage is TRBV28 and J usage is TRBJ1-2; D might be TRBD1 (5 bases). The CDR3 has 16 residues. V shed 4 bases and J shed 0 bases, with 15 bases lying between them. Germline loops: CDR1 MDHEN, CDR2 SYDVKM. Here the CDR3 reads CASSSIGGGTNYGYTF. The CDR3 nucleotides are TGTGCCAGCAGTTCAATCGGGGGAGGAACTAACTATGGCTACACCTTC.

The V gene is TRBV9, the J gene TRBJ2-2; the match to TRBD1 covers 8 bases. This CDR3 contains 18 residues. Germline-derived CDR1 and CDR2 are SGDLS and YYNGEE. With V trimmed by 4 bases and J by 3 bases, 14 bases remained unmatched. CDR3 DNA sequence: TGTGCCAGCAGCCTTGGACAGGGAATTTTGGATTACACCGGGGAGCTGTTTTTT. This translates into CASSLGQGILDYTGELFF.

This clone was detected many times. This chain joins TRBV11-2 and TRBJ2-5; 11 bases map to TRBD1. V lost 5 bases to trimming and J lost 0 bases; unmatched junction nucleotides: 2. CDR1 and CDR2 (germline): SGHAT, FQNNGV. The CDR3 is made up of 15 amino acids. CDR3 sequence reads: CASSLGQGDQETQYF. CDR3 nucleotides: TGTGCCAGCAGCCTGGGACAGGGGGACCAAGAGACCCAGTACTTC.

The V and J genes are TRBV3-1 (or the pseudogene TRBV3-2) and TRBJ2-3; TRBD2 agrees at 10 bases. CDR3 length: 15 amino acids. Trimming cost V 5 bases and J 3 bases; bases outside gene matches: 5. Germline CDR1 reads LGHDT; CDR2 reads YNNKEL (reference sequence). CDR3 loop: CASSMDSGGTDTQYF. CDR3 DNA: TGTGCCAGCAGCATGGATAGCGGGGGGACAGATACGCAGTATTTT.

This clone was detected only a few times. The chain uses TRBV10-1 and TRBJ2-5; 12 bases are a match to TRBD2. This CDR3 region has 15 residues. V shed 5 bases and J 4 bases; nucleotides not matched to a gene: 5. The germline CDR1 and CDR2 sequences are WNHNN and SYGVQD (reference sequence). The chain's CDR3 is CASSIGLAGRETQYF. CDR3 in DNA: TGCGCCAGCAGTATTGGACTAGCGGGGCGAGAGACCCAGTACTTC.

The chain carries TRBV9 and TRBJ2-2; 9 positions match TRBD2. Per germline, CDR1 SGDLS and CDR2 YYNGEE. Losses at the gene ends were 0 bases for V and 0 bases for J; bases not matched to a gene: 6. This CDR3 contains 18 residues. The DNA of the CDR3 is TGTGCCAGCAGCGTAGGGAGCGGGGGGCCATCGAACACCGGGGAGCTGTTTTTT. Residues: CASSVGSGGPSNTGELFF.

The chain has TRBV5-4 and TRBJ2-1, with D perhaps TRBD1 (5 bases). Germline V gene sequence: CDR1 SGHNT, CDR2 YYREEE (reference sequence). This CDR3 has 13 residues. The V end lost 4 bases, the J end lost 5 bases, and 10 bases lay between the germline ends. The CDR3 coding sequence is TGTGCCAGCAGCCCGGACATCAACAATGAGCAGTTCTTC. Translating it yields CASSPDINNEQFF.

The V call is TRBV12-3 or TRBV12-4, the J call TRBJ1-2; D may be TRBD1 (6 bases). V was shortened by 3 bases and J by 8 bases, with 13 bases between the two germline ends. This CDR3 is 13 amino acids long. This CDR3 reads CASSLGAVGGYTF. The CDR3 coding sequence is TGTGCCAGCAGTTTGGGGGCGGTTGGGGGCTACACCTTC.

V and J are TRBV30 and TRBJ2-3, with 7 bases matching TRBD2. Germline assignment: CDR1 GTSNPN and CDR2 SVGIG (reference sequence). The CDR3 is 16 residues long. The V and J ends lost 4 bases and 7 bases, in that order; junction bases with no gene match: 17. In nucleotides, the CDR3 is TGTGCCTGGATATCGACGGAGCGGGGACCCGGATATACGCAGTATTTT. Its translation: CAWISTERGPGYTQYF.

This clone has a handful of counts. This chain uses TRBV9 with TRBJ1-2, with unresolved D. Looked up from germline, CDR1 is SGDLS and CDR2 is YYNGEE. The ends were cut back, 5 bases at V and 4 bases at J, with 12 bases in the middle. The CDR3 sequence is 13 residues long. The CDR3, as DNA: TGTGCCAGCAGTACGATAGCTACCTATGGCTACACCTTC. It yields the protein CASSTIATYGYTF. The variable domain in full, with the rest retrieved from reference TRBV9 and TRBJ1-2, is DSGVTQTPKHLITATGQRVTLRCSPRSGDLSVYWYQQSLDQGLQFLIQYYNGEERAKGNILERFSAQQFPDLHSELNLSSLELGDSALYFCASSTIATYGYTFGSGTRLTVV.

This chain uses TRBV20-1 with TRBJ2-5; TRBD2 matches at 8 bases. Germline-derived CDR1 and CDR2 are DFQATT and SNEGSKA (reference sequence). V lost 3 bases and J lost 0; bases outside the gene matches: 3. CDR3 length equals 14 residues. CDR3 protein: CSASRGGYQETQYF. The CDR3 DNA reads TGCAGTGCTAGTCGGGGGGGTTACCAAGAGACCCAGTACTTC.

This chain links TRBV9 with TRBJ1-5; D gene unclear. The germline V gene encodes CDR1 SGDLS and CDR2 YYNGEE. Trimming left V 4 bases short and J 2 bases short, with 10 bases between. The CDR3 covers 14 residues. Written as DNA, the CDR3 is TGTGCCAGCAGCACTAGTAGAGGCAATCAGCCCCAGCATTTT. Protein product: CASSTSRGNQPQHF.

This sequence joins TRBV2 and TRBJ1-1; D is possibly TRBD1 (6 bases). Deletions cut 4 bases from V and 4 bases from J, with 13 bases between. CDR3 length equals 14 residues. Germline CDR1 and CDR2: SNHLY and FYNNEI. The DNA of the CDR3 is TGTGCCAGCAGTGCACAGGGAATGGGCACTGAAGCTTTCTTT. Protein sequence: CASSAQGMGTEAFF.

The V gene is TRBV7-3, the J gene TRBJ2-3; 7 nucleotides match TRBD2. CDR3 length equals 16 residues. The V and J ends lost 5 bases and 0 bases, in that order; junction bases with no gene match: 8. CDR1 is SGHTA, CDR2 FQGTGA, per germline. In DNA, the CDR3 is TGTGCCAGCAGCACAAACGGGGGGTTTAGCACAGATACGCAGTATTTT. Amino acid sequence: CASSTNGGFSTDTQYF.

The chain joins TRBV12-3 or TRBV12-4 to TRBJ2-7, with 9 bases aligning to TRBD1. CDR3 length equals 11 residues. V was clipped by 6 bases and J by 6 bases; unmatched bases: 0. CDR3 residues: CASRDRGEQYF. CDR3 sequence (DNA): TGTGCCAGCAGGGACAGGGGCGAGCAGTACTTC.